Each of the 9 T cell receptor beta chains below was sequenced from the same sample in a study of blood T cell repertoires in COVID-19. Assay used: immunoSEQ multiplex PCR; TCRdb lists only in-frame clones, some missing. Here the sample spans about 83,000 clones, about 87% being singletons. Sequenced sample: peripheral blood. The receptors derive from a man at least 80 years old with active or convalescent COVID-19.

The chain uses TRBV28 and TRBJ1-1, with 7 nucleotides matching TRBD1. CDR1 is MDHEN, CDR2 SYDVKM, per germline. The CDR3 is made up of 14 amino acids. Trimming removed 2 bases from V and 5 bases from J; junction bases left unmatched: 5. The CDR3 region has the DNA TGTGCCAGCAGTTTAGGACAGGAAGTAACTGAAGCTTTCTTT. Translation gives CASSLGQEVTEAFF.

In this sample, this clone turned up a few times. The chain is built from TRBV27 and TRBJ1-2; D perhaps matches TRBD1 (5 bases). Germline CDR1 reads MNHEY; CDR2 reads SMNVEV (reference sequence). Trimming cost V 2 bases and J 4 bases, with 17 bases left between them. The CDR3 consists of 16 residues. The CDR3, as DNA: TGTGCCAGCAGTTTAAGGTTGAGTGCAGGGATCTATGGCTACACCTTC. Protein sequence: CASSLRLSAGIYGYTF.

This clone is a singleton in its sample. This chain links TRBV5-1 with TRBJ2-5; TRBD2 matches 7 bases. This CDR3 spans 15 amino acids. The J segment lost 5 bases and the V segment lost 6 bases, leaving 13 bases of the junction unmatched. Germline assignment: CDR1 SGHRS and CDR2 YFSETQ. The DNA of the CDR3 is TGCGCCAGCACCCGGGAGGACGTTACCTCCGAGACCCAGTACTTC. This sequence encodes CASTREDVTSETQYF.

CDR3 DNA: TGTGCCAGCTCACGAACCGGCACGAGGAGCTCCTATAATTCACCCCTCCACTTT. It is translated as CASSRTGTRSSYNSPLHF. This chain connects TRBV18 to TRBJ1-6; unclear D gene. Trimming took off 4 bases at V and 0 bases at J, with 16 bases between the two ends. The CDR3 consists of 18 residues. In germline, CDR1 is KGHSH, CDR2 LQKENI.

The chain links TRBV5-1 to TRBJ1-4; no definite D call. The CDR3 contains 12 residues. Trimming took 2 bases from V and 6 from J, leaving 5 bases between them. From germline, CDR1 is SGHRS and CDR2 YFSETQ. The CDR3 coding sequence is TGCGCCAGCAGCTTTTCAGATGAAAAACTGTTTTTT. The encoded protein is CASSFSDEKLFF.

V is TRBV7-2 and J is TRBJ1-2; D might be TRBD1 (5 bases). CDR3 length equals 14 residues. The germline V gene encodes CDR1 SGHTA and CDR2 FQGNSA. V shed 5 bases and J shed 3 bases, with 13 bases lying between them. The CDR3 DNA reads TGTGCCAGCAGCCAGAGCAGGGATGACTATGGCTACACCTTC. Its protein is CASSQSRDDYGYTF.

This chain links TRBV29-1 with TRBJ1-1; 8 bases are a match to TRBD1. V gave up 3 bases and J gave up 5 bases; unmatched junction bases: 5. This CDR3 spans 13 amino acids. Per germline, CDR1 SQVTM and CDR2 ANQGSEA. CDR3 DNA sequence: TGCAGCGTTGACGAGACAGGGGTAACTGAAGCTTTCTTT. It encodes CSVDETGVTEAFF.

The table lists this clone with a count of one. The rearrangement joins TRBV6-5 to TRBJ1-3, with TRBD1 as a possible D gene (5 bases). This CDR3 is built from 16 residues. Trimming removed 1 base from V and 0 bases from J, with 10 bases in between. Germline V gene lookup returns CDR1 MNHEY and CDR2 SVGAGI. DNA of the CDR3: TGTGCCAGCAGTTACTTGGGGCCGAACTCTGGAAACACCATATATTTT. It is translated as CASSYLGPNSGNTIYF.

V gene TRBV13 combines with J gene TRBJ1-4; the D is unclear. The V end lost 2 bases, the J end lost 4 bases, and 8 bases lay between the germline ends. This CDR3 comprises 14 residues. The V gene's germline CDR1 is PRHDT and CDR2 FYEKMQ (reference sequence). The CDR3 nucleotides read TGTGCCAGCAGCTTACTCCGTCTTAATGAAAAACTGTTTTTT. It encodes CASSLLRLNEKLFF.